What follows is one T cell receptor beta chain and its context. Its antigen is not known. The source of the sample is a study of Ad26.COV2.S vaccination and SARS-CoV-2 variants. Overall study: By the intramuscular route, Ad26.COV2.S was given once, or twice 56 days apart. General study points: Reportedly, spike-specific CD8+ and CD4+ T cell responses achieved substantial breadth once vaccination had taken place.

Assay: immunoSEQ multiplex PCR; the TCRdb copy retains only in-frame clones and omits some. The sample includes under 400,000 clones, around 87% of them seen just once. The CDR3 extends over 15 amino acids. The treatment here: 15 to 20 received Ad26.COV2.S at low or high dose, single or two shots; about five received placebo; per-sample allocation not given. On day 63 after the first injection, vaccine and placebo recipients gave samples. Wuhan-strain SARS-CoV-2 spike was expressed by the Ad26 vector that made up the vaccine. J is TRBJ2-7 and V is TRBV1; the table names TRBD2, a call not compared with the DNA. TRBV1 is deemed a pseudogene. This receptor was obtained from a person between 18 and 60 years old who received the Ad26.COV2.S COVID-19 vaccine or a placebo. Sequencing used peripheral blood, obtained in a trial of Ad26.COV2.S vaccine versus placebo. CDR3 in DNA: TGCACCAGCAGCCAAGAGACGGGGGGGACCTACGAGCAGTACTTC. This sequence encodes CTSSQETGGTYEQYF.